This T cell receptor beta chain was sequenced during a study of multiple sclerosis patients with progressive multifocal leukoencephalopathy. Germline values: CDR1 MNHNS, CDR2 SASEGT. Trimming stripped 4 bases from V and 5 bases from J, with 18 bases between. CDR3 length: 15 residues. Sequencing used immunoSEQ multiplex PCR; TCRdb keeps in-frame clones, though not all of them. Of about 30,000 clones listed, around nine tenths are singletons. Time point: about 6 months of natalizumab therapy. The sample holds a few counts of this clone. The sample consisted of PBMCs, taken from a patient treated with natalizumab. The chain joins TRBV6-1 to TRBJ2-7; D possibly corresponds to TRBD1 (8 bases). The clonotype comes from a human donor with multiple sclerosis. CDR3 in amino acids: CASSGGGAGGHEQYF. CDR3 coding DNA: TGTGCCAGCAGTGGGGGGGGCGCAGGGGGCCACGAGCAGTACTTC.